This TCR beta chain was captured by sequencing in a study of T-cell memory formation after mild COVID-19. Study-wide context: The two donors had largely donor-specific TCR clusters. Study observations and caveats: Contracting clones, day 15 to 85, had balanced CD4/CD8, and later expanders favored CD4+. Unconfirmed was the SARS-CoV-2 specificity of second-wave clones that peaked on day 37.

About this clonotype itself: Its antigen is currently unknown.

UMIs and sample barcodes were carried by the TCR alpha and TCR beta cDNA libraries that 5'RACE produced using constant-segment primers. Using its own MiXCR run on the 5' RACE reads, TCRdb lists one record per CDR3 protein. The repertoire includes hundreds of thousands of distinct CDR3 sequences, roughly 17% of them detected once, and under 25% sits in the top ten. The clonotype was recovered from a man between 18 and 35 years old who had mild COVID-19 (a few samples of this study predate the infection). Cell type and time point are not known. Sequencing input: PBMCs or a T cell subset sorted from them (not recorded which).

The CDR3 DNA reads as TGTGCCAGCAGTGAAAGGAGGGAGCGGGAGACCCAGTACTTC. It specifies CASSERRERETQYF. This chain uses TRBV2 with TRBJ2-5; a possible D gene is TRBD2 (6 bases). The CDR3 length is 14 residues. Germline loops: CDR1 SNHLY, CDR2 FYNNEI. V was shortened by 2 bases and J by 5 bases, with 12 bases between the two germline ends.